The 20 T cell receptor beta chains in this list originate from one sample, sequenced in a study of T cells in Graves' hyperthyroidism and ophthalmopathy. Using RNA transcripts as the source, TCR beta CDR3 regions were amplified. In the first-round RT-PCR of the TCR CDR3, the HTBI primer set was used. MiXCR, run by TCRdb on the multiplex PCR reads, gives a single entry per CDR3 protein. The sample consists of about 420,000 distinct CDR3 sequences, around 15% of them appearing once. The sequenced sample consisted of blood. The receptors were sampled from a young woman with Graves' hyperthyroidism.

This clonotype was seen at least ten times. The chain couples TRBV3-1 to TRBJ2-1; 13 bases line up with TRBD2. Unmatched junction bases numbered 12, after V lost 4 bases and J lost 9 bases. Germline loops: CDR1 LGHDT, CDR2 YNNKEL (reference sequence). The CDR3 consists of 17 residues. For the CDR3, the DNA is TGTGCCAGCAGCCCGGAAAGGGGACTAGCGGGAAGTACTGAGCAGTTCTTC. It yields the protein CASSPERGLAGSTEQFF.

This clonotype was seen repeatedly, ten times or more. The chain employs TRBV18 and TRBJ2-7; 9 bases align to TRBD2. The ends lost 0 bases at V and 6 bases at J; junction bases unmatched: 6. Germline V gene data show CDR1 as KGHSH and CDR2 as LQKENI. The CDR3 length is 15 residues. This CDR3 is CASSPPLAGIGEQYF. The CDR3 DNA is TGTGCCAGCTCACCACCCCTAGCGGGAATCGGCGAGCAGTACTTC.

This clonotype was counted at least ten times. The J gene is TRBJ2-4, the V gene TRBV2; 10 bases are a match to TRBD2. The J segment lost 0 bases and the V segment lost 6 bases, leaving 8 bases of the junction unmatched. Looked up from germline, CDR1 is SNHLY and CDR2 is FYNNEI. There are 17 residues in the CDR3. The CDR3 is CASRGGLAQIAKNIQYF. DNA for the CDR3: TGTGCCAGCAGGGGGGGACTAGCGCAAATAGCCAAAAACATTCAGTACTTC.

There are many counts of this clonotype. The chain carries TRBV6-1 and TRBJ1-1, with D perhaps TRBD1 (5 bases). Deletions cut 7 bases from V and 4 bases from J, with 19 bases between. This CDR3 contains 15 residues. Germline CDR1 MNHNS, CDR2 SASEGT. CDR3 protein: CASIPGPNPSTEAFF. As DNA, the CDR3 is TGTGCCAGCATCCCGGGGCCAAACCCGAGCACTGAAGCTTTCTTT.

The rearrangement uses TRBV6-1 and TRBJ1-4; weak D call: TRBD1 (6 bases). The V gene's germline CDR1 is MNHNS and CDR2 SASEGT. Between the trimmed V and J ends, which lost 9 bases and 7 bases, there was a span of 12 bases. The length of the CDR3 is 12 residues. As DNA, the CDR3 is TGTGCCAGTTTGGGGGCTGGTGAAAAACTGTTTTTT. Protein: CASLGAGEKLFF.

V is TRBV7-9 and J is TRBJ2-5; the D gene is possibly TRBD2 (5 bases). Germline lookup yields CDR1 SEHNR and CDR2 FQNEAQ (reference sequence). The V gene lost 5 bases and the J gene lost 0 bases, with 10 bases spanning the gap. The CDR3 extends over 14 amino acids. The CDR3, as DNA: TGTGCCAGCAGCCCCGGGGTACACCAAGAGACCCAGTACTTC. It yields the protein CASSPGVHQETQYF.

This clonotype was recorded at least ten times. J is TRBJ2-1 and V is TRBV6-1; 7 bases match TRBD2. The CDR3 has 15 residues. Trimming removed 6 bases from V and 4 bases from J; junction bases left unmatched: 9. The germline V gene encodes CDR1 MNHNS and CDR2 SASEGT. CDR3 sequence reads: CASSPGLVKYNEQFF. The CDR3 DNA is TGTGCCAGCAGCCCCGGACTAGTGAAGTACAATGAGCAGTTCTTC.

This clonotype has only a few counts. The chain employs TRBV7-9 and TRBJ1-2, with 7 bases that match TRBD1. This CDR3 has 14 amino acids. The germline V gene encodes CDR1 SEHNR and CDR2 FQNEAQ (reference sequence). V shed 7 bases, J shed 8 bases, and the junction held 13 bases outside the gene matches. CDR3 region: CASTPTAPGGGYTF. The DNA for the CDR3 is TGTGCCAGCACCCCGACCGCGCCAGGGGGAGGCTACACCTTC.

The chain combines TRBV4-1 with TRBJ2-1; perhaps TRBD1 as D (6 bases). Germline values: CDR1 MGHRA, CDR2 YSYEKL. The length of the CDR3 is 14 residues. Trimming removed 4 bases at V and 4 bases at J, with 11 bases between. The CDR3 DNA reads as TGCGCCAGCAGCCCGGATACAGGGTACAATGAGCAGTTCTTC. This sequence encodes CASSPDTGYNEQFF.

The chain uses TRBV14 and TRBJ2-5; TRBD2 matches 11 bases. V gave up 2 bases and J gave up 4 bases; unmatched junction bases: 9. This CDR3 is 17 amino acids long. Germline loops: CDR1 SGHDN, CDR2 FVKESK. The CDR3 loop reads CASSQLAGGLVRETQYF. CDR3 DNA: TGTGCCAGCAGCCAACTAGCGGGGGGCCTAGTACGAGAGACCCAGTACTTC.

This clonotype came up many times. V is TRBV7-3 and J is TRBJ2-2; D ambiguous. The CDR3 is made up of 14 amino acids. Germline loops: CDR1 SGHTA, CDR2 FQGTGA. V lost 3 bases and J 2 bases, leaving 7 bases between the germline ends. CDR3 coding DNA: TGTGCCAGCAGCTTGGACGGTAACACCGGGGAGCTGTTTTTT. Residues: CASSLDGNTGELFF. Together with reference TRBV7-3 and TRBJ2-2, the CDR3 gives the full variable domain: GAGVSQTPSNKVTEKGKYVELRCDPISGHTALYWYRQSLGQGPEFLIYFQGTGAADDSGLPNDRFFAVRPEGSVSTLKIQRTERGDSAVYLCASSLDGNTGELFFGEGSRLTVL.

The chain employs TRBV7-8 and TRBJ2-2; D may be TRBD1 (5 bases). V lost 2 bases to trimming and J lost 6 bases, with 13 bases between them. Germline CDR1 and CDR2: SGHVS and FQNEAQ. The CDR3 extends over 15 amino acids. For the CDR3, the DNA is TGTGCCAGCAGCTTAAACCTCGACAGCCCCGGGGAGCTGTTTTTT. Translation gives CASSLNLDSPGELFF. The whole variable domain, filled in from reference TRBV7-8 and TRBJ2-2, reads GAGVSQSPRYKVAKRGQDVALRCDPISGHVSLFWYQQALGQGPEFLTYFQNEAQLDKSGLPSDRFFAERPEGSVSTLKIQRTQQEDSAVYLCASSLNLDSPGELFFGEGSRLTVL.

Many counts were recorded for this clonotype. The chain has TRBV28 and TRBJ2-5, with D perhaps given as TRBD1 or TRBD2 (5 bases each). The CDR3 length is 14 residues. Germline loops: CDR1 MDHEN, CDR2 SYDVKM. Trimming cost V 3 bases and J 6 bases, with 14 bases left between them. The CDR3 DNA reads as TGTGCCAGCAGTTTCCCGGGGACGGTAAAGACCCAGTACTTC. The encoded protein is CASSFPGTVKTQYF.

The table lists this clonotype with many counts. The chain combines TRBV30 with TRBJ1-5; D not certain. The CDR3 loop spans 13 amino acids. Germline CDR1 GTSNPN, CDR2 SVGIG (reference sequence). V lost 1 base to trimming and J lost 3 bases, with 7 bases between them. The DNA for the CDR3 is TGTGCCTGGAGTGGACGGGTCAATCAGCCCCAGCATTTT. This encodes CAWSGRVNQPQHF.

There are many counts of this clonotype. The CDR3 reads CASSQVNMGWVAEAFF. CDR3 DNA sequence: TGCGCCAGCAGCCAAGTTAATATGGGTTGGGTGGCTGAAGCTTTCTTT. The rearrangement joins TRBV4-1 to TRBJ1-1; no clear D. V was cut by 1 base and J by 6 bases, with 18 bases left in between. Germline CDR1 MGHRA, CDR2 YSYEKL. The CDR3 sequence is 16 residues long.

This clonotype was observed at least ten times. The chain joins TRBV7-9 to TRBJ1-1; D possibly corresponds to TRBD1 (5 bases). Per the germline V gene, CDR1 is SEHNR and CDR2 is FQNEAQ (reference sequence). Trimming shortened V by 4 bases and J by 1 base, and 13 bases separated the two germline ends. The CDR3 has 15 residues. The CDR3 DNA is TGTGCCAGCAGCTCCCGAGGGACCTCGAACACTGAAGCTTTCTTT. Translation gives CASSSRGTSNTEAFF.

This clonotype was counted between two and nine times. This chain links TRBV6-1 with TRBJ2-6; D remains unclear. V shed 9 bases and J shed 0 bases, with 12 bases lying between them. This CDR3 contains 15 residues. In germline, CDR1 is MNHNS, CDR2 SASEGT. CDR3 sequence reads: CARETVRSGANVLTF. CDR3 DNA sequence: TGTGCCAGGGAAACAGTCCGCTCTGGGGCCAACGTCCTGACTTTC.

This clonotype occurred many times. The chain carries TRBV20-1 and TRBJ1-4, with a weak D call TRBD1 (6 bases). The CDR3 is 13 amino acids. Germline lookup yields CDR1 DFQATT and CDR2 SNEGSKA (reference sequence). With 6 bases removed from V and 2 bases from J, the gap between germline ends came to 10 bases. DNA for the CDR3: TGCAGTGCACAGGGTCTCACTAATGAAAAACTGTTTTTT. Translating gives CSAQGLTNEKLFF.

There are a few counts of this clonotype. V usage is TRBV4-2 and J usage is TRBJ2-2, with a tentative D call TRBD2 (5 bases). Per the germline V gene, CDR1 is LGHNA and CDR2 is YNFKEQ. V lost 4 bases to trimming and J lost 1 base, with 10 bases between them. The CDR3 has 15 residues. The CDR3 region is CASSLRTENTGELFF. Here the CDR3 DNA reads TGTGCCAGCAGCCTTCGGACTGAGAACACCGGGGAGCTGTTTTTT.

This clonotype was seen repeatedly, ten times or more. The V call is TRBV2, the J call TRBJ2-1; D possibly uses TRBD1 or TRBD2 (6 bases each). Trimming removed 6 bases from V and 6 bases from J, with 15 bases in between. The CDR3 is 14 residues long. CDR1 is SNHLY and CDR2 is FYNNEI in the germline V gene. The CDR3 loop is CASRGGMAGNEQFF. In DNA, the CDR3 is TGTGCCAGCAGAGGGGGGATGGCGGGCAATGAGCAGTTCTTC. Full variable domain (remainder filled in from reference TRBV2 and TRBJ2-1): EPEVTQTPSHQVTQMGQEVILRCVPISNHLYFYWYRQILGQKVEFLVSFYNNEISEKSEIFDDQFSVERPDGSNFTLKIRSTKLEDSAMYFCASRGGMAGNEQFFGPGTRLTVL.